One sample yielded the 13 T cell receptor beta chains listed below, sequenced in a study of blood T cell repertoires in COVID-19. Some clones are missing from TCRdb's copy, which holds only in-frame ones; the method was immunoSEQ multiplex PCR. The data hold over 100,000 clones, with roughly 84% observed a single time. Sample: PBMCs or T cells enriched from blood (not recorded which). Receptors originate from a woman in her thirties who had recovered from COVID-19.

CDR3 residues: CASSLFSRGGTNYGYTF. The CDR3, as DNA: TGTGCCAGCAGTTTATTTTCCCGCGGCGGAACTAACTATGGCTACACCTTC. The chain is built from TRBV27 and TRBJ1-2; no reliable D call. V was clipped by 1 base and J by 0 bases, with 15 bases between them. The CDR3 loop spans 17 amino acids. Germline V gene sequence: CDR1 MNHEY, CDR2 SMNVEV (reference sequence).

This chain links TRBV7-2 with TRBJ1-1; D ambiguous. CDR3 length equals 14 residues. Deletions cut 3 bases from V and 6 bases from J, with 14 bases between. Per the germline V gene, CDR1 is SGHTA and CDR2 is FQGNSA. CDR3 region: CASSFRVDGAEAFF. In nucleotides, the CDR3 is TGTGCCAGCAGCTTCCGGGTAGATGGAGCTGAAGCTTTCTTT.

The J gene is TRBJ2-1, the V gene TRBV27; 9 bases are shared with TRBD2. J gave up 5 bases and V 2 bases, and 4 bases lay outside the gene matches. Germline CDR1 is MNHEY and CDR2 is SMNVEV (reference sequence). This CDR3 has 15 residues. The DNA for the CDR3 is TGTGCCAGCAGTTTAGACCCTAGCGGGAACAATGAGCAGTTCTTC. Its protein product is CASSLDPSGNNEQFF.

J is TRBJ2-4 and V is TRBV5-1, with D hard to call. The CDR3 covers 15 residues. The germline V gene has CDR1 SGHRS and CDR2 YFSETQ. Trimming took off 4 bases at V and 9 bases at J, with 20 bases between the two ends. CDR3 DNA: TGCGCCAGCAGCATAGATTCCGAACCCGGCGGCATTCAGTACTTC. Translating it yields CASSIDSEPGGIQYF. Complete variable domain (other parts from reference TRBV5-1 and TRBJ2-4): KAGVTQTPRYLIKTRGQQVTLSCSPISGHRSVSWYQQTPGQGLQFLFEYFSETQRNKGNFPGRFSGRQFSNSRSEMNVSTLELGDSALYLCASSIDSEPGGIQYFGAGTRLSVL.

The gene calls are TRBV24-1 and TRBJ2-5, with D unclear. The CDR3 runs to 15 residues. Germline V gene sequence: CDR1 KGHDR, CDR2 SFDVKD. Trimming removed 3 bases from V and 4 bases from J, with 14 bases in between. Here the CDR3 reads CATSDAGSLAETQYF. Written as DNA, the CDR3 is TGTGCCACCAGTGATGCCGGGTCCTTGGCAGAGACCCAGTACTTC.

J is TRBJ2-1 and V is TRBV10-3, with unresolved D. CDR1 and CDR2 from the germline V gene are ENHRY and SYGVKD. The length of the CDR3 is 18 residues. V gave up 3 bases and J gave up 0 bases, with 18 bases separating them. The CDR3 DNA reads as TGTGCCATCAGTGAACCTAGAACGGCTCCCGTCTCCTACAATGAGCAGTTCTTC. Its protein is CAISEPRTAPVSYNEQFF.

The chain has TRBV5-1 and TRBJ2-2, with 11 bases that match TRBD2. Germline lookup yields CDR1 SGHRS and CDR2 YFSETQ. The CDR3 contains 17 residues. Trimming took 0 bases from V and 5 from J; bases not matched to a gene: 6. Here the CDR3 DNA reads TGCGCCAGCAGCTTGGATATAGCGGGAGGGTATACCGGGGAGCTGTTTTTT. Its translation is CASSLDIAGGYTGELFF.

This clone has more than one count but fewer than ten. This chain uses TRBV7-6 with TRBJ1-3, with 7 bases matching TRBD1. Germline V CDR1 and CDR2: SGHVS, FNYEAQ. This CDR3 has 16 amino acids. V dropped 0 bases and J dropped 4; count of bases not matched to a gene: 6. In DNA form, the CDR3 reads TGTGCCAGCAGCTTAGCTACAGGGGACATCGGAAACACCATATATTTT. Amino acid sequence: CASSLATGDIGNTIYF.

The genes are TRBV15 and TRBJ2-4; a possible D gene is TRBD2 (5 bases). The CDR3 length is 18 residues. V was clipped by 1 base and J by 4 bases, with 20 bases between them. Germline V gene sequence: CDR1 LNHNV, CDR2 YYDKDF (reference sequence). DNA of the CDR3: TGTGCCACCAGCAGAGTTACCTTGAGCGCGGGCGAAAAAAACATTCAGTACTTC. Protein product: CATSRVTLSAGEKNIQYF. The complete variable domain, with remaining parts taken from reference TRBV15 and TRBJ2-4, reads DAMVIQNPRYQVTQFGKPVTLSCSQTLNHNVMYWYQQKSSQAPKLLFHYYDKDFNNEADTPDNFQSRRPNTSFCFLDIRSPGLGDTAMYLCATSRVTLSAGEKNIQYFGAGTRLSVL.

J is TRBJ2-3 and V is TRBV19; TRBD1 agrees at 8 bases. Germline V gene sequence: CDR1 LNHDA, CDR2 SQIVND (reference sequence). The CDR3 sequence is 14 residues long. J lost 2 bases, V lost 10 bases, and 8 bases had no gene match. CDR3 amino acids: CATQWDRFTDTQYF. The CDR3 bases are TGTGCCACCCAGTGGGACAGGTTCACAGATACGCAGTATTTT.

The chain uses TRBV7-9 and TRBJ1-2; 7 nucleotides line up with TRBD1. This CDR3 is built from 14 residues. The junction had 6 bases not matched to a gene; V was cut back by 5 bases and J by 3 bases. Germline values: CDR1 SEHNR, CDR2 FQNEAQ (reference sequence). The CDR3 region has the DNA TGTGCCAGCAGCGACAACAGGGGTCACTATGGCTACACCTTC. Encoded protein: CASSDNRGHYGYTF.

The chain joins TRBV18 to TRBJ1-2; D gene uncertain. Trimming left V 3 bases short and J 5 bases short, with 13 bases between. The CDR3 is 14 residues long. Per the germline V gene, CDR1 is KGHSH and CDR2 is LQKENI. CDR3 nucleotide sequence: TGTGCCAGCTCACCCGTCGGGGAAGGGTATGGCTACACCTTC. Translation gives CASSPVGEGYGYTF.

The chain is built from TRBV28 and TRBJ1-1; perhaps TRBD1 as D (5 bases). Germline CDR1 MDHEN, CDR2 SYDVKM. V lost 6 bases, J lost 7 bases, and 15 bases lay in between. The CDR3 has 13 amino acids. The CDR3 protein is CASSLTVPNEAFF. The DNA for the CDR3 is TGTGCCAGCAGCTTGACAGTCCCGAATGAAGCTTTCTTT. The full variable domain, rest sourced from reference TRBV28 and TRBJ1-1, is DVKVTQSSRYLVKRTGEKVFLECVQDMDHENMFWYRQDPGLGLRLIYFSYDVKMKEKGDIPEGYSVSREKKERFSLILESASTNQTSMYLCASSLTVPNEAFFGQGTRLTVV.